This record looks at one TCR beta chain sequence and its context. The data were obtained in a study of CD8 T cells in Susac syndrome. CD8+ and CD4+ T cells taken from blood had their TCR beta sequenced. While CD8+ and CD4+ T cells were isolated negatively, TEMRA cells were enriched by FACS. The J segment lost 6 bases and the V segment lost 0 bases, leaving 5 bases of the junction unmatched. The germline gives CDR1 SGHRS, CDR2 YFSETQ. The CDR3 extends over 14 amino acids. A quantity of about 0.5 to 1 ug RNA underwent reverse transcription using random hexamers. TCRdb re-analysed the immunoSEQ multiplex PCR reads in MiXCR, keeping a single row per CDR3 protein. The table lists under 200,000 distinct CDR3 sequences, about 95% of them singletons.

The sequence derives from a human donor with multiple sclerosis. The rearrangement uses TRBV5-1 and TRBJ2-7, with 8 positions matching TRBD2. Sequenced input: CD8+ T cells from PBMCs. The chain's CDR3 is CASSLAGGESEQYF. CDR3 nucleotides: TGCGCCAGCAGCTTGGCGGGAGGGGAGTCCGAGCAGTACTTC. The whole variable domain, filled in from reference TRBV5-1 and TRBJ2-7, reads KAGVTQTPRYLIKTRGQQVTLSCSPISGHRSVSWYQQTPGQGLQFLFEYFSETQRNKGNFPGRFSGRQFSNSRSEMNVSTLELGDSALYLCASSLAGGESEQYFGPGTRLTVT.